The 22 T cell receptor beta chains reported below all come from one sample, sequenced in a study of T cell repertoires in cytomegalovirus infection. TCRdb independently ran MiXCR on the reads; one entry per CDR3 protein. Of 200,000 to 300,000 distinct CDR3 sequences in the sample, less than 9.5% are singletons; the top ten hold approximately 15%. The sample consisted of PBMCs. Source of these receptors: a human donor in good health (CMV status not recorded). Some clones in this sample may be carry-over from other donors' samples.

This clonotype was seen ten or more times. The rearrangement links TRBV6-6 to TRBJ2-1; 11 bases map to TRBD2. CDR1 and CDR2 from the germline V gene are MNHNY and SVGAGI (reference sequence). With V trimmed by 2 bases and J by 3 bases, 9 bases remained unmatched. The CDR3 covers 18 residues. CDR3 sequence (DNA): TGTGCCAGCAGTTACACCACGCAACTAGCGGGGGTCTACAATGAGCAGTTCTTC. Its translation: CASSYTTQLAGVYNEQFF.

This clonotype was seen at least ten times. V usage is TRBV7-6 and J usage is TRBJ1-1, with D maybe TRBD1 (5 bases). The germline V and J ends were trimmed by 10 bases and 1 base, with 10 bases remaining between them. This CDR3 region has 12 residues. Germline CDR1 is SGHVS and CDR2 is FNYEAQ. CDR3 bases: TGTGCCACACTTAGGGGGAACACTGAAGCTTTCTTT. This sequence encodes CATLRGNTEAFF.

In this sample, this clonotype turned up a few times. V and J are TRBV12-3 or TRBV12-4 and TRBJ2-3, with D possibly TRBD2 on 6 matching bases. Between the trimmed V and J ends, which lost 6 bases and 0 bases, there was a span of 10 bases. This CDR3 is 14 amino acids long. The CDR3 protein is CASRPGLSTDTQYF. The CDR3 DNA reads TGTGCCAGCAGACCGGGACTTAGCACAGATACGCAGTATTTT.

This clonotype was detected only a few times. The V and J genes are TRBV27 and TRBJ1-4; no firm D call. The CDR3 loop spans 17 amino acids. Germline CDR1 is MNHEY and CDR2 is SMNVEV (reference sequence). Trimming cost V 5 bases and J 7 bases, with 23 bases left between them. The CDR3 spells CASSPQLRETASEKLFF. The CDR3, as DNA: TGTGCCAGCAGTCCCCAACTACGGGAGACTGCATCTGAAAAACTGTTTTTT.

Many counts were recorded for this clonotype. The J gene is TRBJ2-3, the V gene TRBV7-2, with D maybe TRBD1 (6 bases). Trimming pared 5 bases from V and 5 bases from J, leaving 8 bases between. The CDR3 totals 12 residues. Germline V gene lookup returns CDR1 SGHTA and CDR2 FQGNSA. The CDR3: CASSRGGDTQYF. CDR3 DNA sequence: TGTGCCAGCAGCCGAGGGGGAGATACGCAGTATTTT.

In its sample, this clonotype was seen many times. The chain couples TRBV7-8 to TRBJ1-5; D is possibly TRBD1 (5 bases). The V gene's germline CDR1 is SGHVS and CDR2 FQNEAQ. The germline V and J ends were trimmed by 1 base and 4 bases, with 14 bases remaining between them. CDR3 length equals 16 residues. The CDR3, as DNA: TGTGCCAGCAGCTTAGACTGGTTGAGGGGTAATCAGCCCCAGCATTTT. This gives the protein CASSLDWLRGNQPQHF. Complete variable domain (other parts from reference TRBV7-8 and TRBJ1-5): GAGVSQSPRYKVAKRGQDVALRCDPISGHVSLFWYQQALGQGPEFLTYFQNEAQLDKSGLPSDRFFAERPEGSVSTLKIQRTQQEDSAVYLCASSLDWLRGNQPQHFGDGTRLSIL.

This clonotype was counted at least ten times. The chain couples TRBV12-3 or TRBV12-4 to TRBJ1-1; D gene uncertain. CDR3 length equals 13 residues. V lost 3 bases and J 3 bases, leaving 8 bases between the germline ends. The CDR3 sequence is CASSFRLDTEAFF. DNA for the CDR3: TGTGCCAGCAGTTTTCGCCTGGACACTGAAGCTTTCTTT.

This clonotype appeared a few times. The genes are TRBV5-6 and TRBJ2-3; 13 nucleotides line up with TRBD2. CDR1 is SGHDT and CDR2 is YYEEEE in the germline V gene. Trimming removed 4 bases from V and 3 bases from J; junction bases left unmatched: 5. The CDR3 runs 16 residues. CDR3 sequence reads: CASSQGLAGVTDTQYF. CDR3 DNA: TGTGCCAGCAGCCAAGGACTAGCGGGAGTTACAGATACGCAGTATTTT.

In this sample, this clonotype turned up a few times. The rearrangement joins TRBV7-3 to TRBJ1-1; tentative D call: TRBD1 (6 bases). V dropped 2 bases and J dropped 1 base, with 11 bases sitting between them. Germline values: CDR1 SGHTA, CDR2 FQGTGA. CDR3 size: 15 residues. This CDR3 is CASSLGQKTNTEAFF. Written as DNA, the CDR3 is TGTGCCAGCAGCTTAGGACAGAAGACGAACACTGAAGCTTTCTTT.

This clonotype was recorded many times. The chain joins TRBV5-4 to TRBJ2-1; 12 bases match TRBD2. Germline CDR1 SGHNT, CDR2 YYREEE (reference sequence). With V trimmed by 1 base and J by 8 bases, 4 bases remained unmatched. The CDR3 extends over 15 amino acids. CDR3 loop: CASSLPSGREHEQFF. In DNA, the CDR3 is TGTGCCAGCAGCTTGCCTAGCGGGAGGGAGCATGAGCAGTTCTTC.

This clonotype was detected many times. The chain combines TRBV7-2 with TRBJ1-6; D call uncertain. CDR3 size: 12 residues. Trimming removed 2 bases from V and 9 bases from J, with 5 bases in between. CDR1 SGHTA and CDR2 FQGNSA come from the germline V gene. The CDR3 reads CASSLISSPLHF. The CDR3 DNA sequence: TGTGCCAGCAGCTTAATCAGTTCACCCCTCCACTTT.

This chain links TRBV11-3 with TRBJ2-7, with D uncertain. The length of the CDR3 is 11 residues. Between the trimmed V and J ends, which lost 5 bases and 6 bases, there was a span of 8 bases. Per the germline V gene, CDR1 is SGHNT and CDR2 is YENEEA. The chain's CDR3 is CASSVGPEQYF. The CDR3, as DNA: TGTGCCAGCAGCGTGGGTCCCGAGCAGTACTTC.

This clonotype was counted many times. The chain carries TRBV10-2 and TRBJ2-7; TRBD2 aligns across 11 bases. J was trimmed by 0 bases and V by 6 bases; bases with no gene match: 10. This CDR3 has 17 residues. CDR1 and CDR2 (germline): WSHSY, SAAADI. The CDR3: CASRKGTSGQSSYEQYF. CDR3 in DNA: TGCGCCAGCAGGAAAGGGACTAGCGGCCAAAGCTCCTACGAGCAGTACTTC.

This clonotype showed up many times. V is TRBV7-3 and J is TRBJ2-3; 8 positions agree with TRBD1. Germline V gene sequence: CDR1 SGHTA, CDR2 FQGTGA. The V gene end was trimmed by 5 bases and the J gene end by 5 bases; junction bases not matched to a gene: 3. CDR3 length: 13 residues. CDR3 residues: CASSVQGGDTQYF. The DNA of the CDR3 is TGTGCCAGCAGCGTACAGGGGGGAGATACGCAGTATTTT. The whole variable domain, remainder taken from reference TRBV7-3 and TRBJ2-3, is GAGVSQTPSNKVTEKGKYVELRCDPISGHTALYWYRQSLGQGPEFLIYFQGTGAADDSGLPNDRFFAVRPEGSVSTLKIQRTERGDSAVYLCASSVQGGDTQYFGPGTRLTVL.

This clonotype was detected ten times or more. This sequence joins TRBV11-2 and TRBJ2-4; 12 bases match TRBD2. This CDR3 has 15 residues. V trimming: 5 bases; J trimming: 9 bases; junction bases outside the gene matches: 8. Germline lookup yields CDR1 SGHAT and CDR2 FQNNGV. The CDR3 reads CASSAELAGGGIQYF. The CDR3 DNA follows: TGTGCCAGCAGCGCCGAACTAGCGGGAGGAGGCATTCAGTACTTC.

This clonotype showed up many times. The chain is built from TRBV19 and TRBJ2-1; TRBD1 is a possible D gene (5 bases). V was clipped by 9 bases and J by 0 bases, with 15 bases between them. The CDR3 is made up of 15 amino acids. Germline V CDR1 and CDR2: LNHDA, SQIVND (reference sequence). CDR3 sequence reads: CASTPDRSSYNEQFF. The CDR3 region has the DNA TGTGCCAGCACCCCCGACAGAAGCTCCTACAATGAGCAGTTCTTC.

This clonotype was detected many times. The rearrangement links TRBV20-1 to TRBJ2-7; D possibly corresponds to TRBD1 (7 bases). Trimming stripped 4 bases from V and 5 bases from J, with 21 bases between. CDR1 is DFQATT and CDR2 is SNEGSKA in the germline V gene (reference sequence). The CDR3 is made up of 15 amino acids. This CDR3 is CSATQGGNAKHEQYF. CDR3 coding DNA: TGCAGTGCTACCCAGGGGGGCAACGCTAAGCACGAGCAGTACTTC.

This clonotype was observed many times. The chain links TRBV7-9 to TRBJ2-2; no firm D call. Germline V gene data show CDR1 as SEHNR and CDR2 as FQNEAQ (reference sequence). The CDR3 is 14 residues long. The V gene lost 0 bases and the J gene lost 7 bases, with 9 bases spanning the gap. The CDR3 coding sequence is TGTGCCAGCAGCTTAGCGGTCGCACTCGGGGAGCTGTTTTTT. Protein product: CASSLAVALGELFF. The full variable domain, with the rest looked up from reference TRBV7-9 and TRBJ2-2, is DTGVSQNPRHKITKRGQNVTFRCDPISEHNRLYWYRQTLGQGPEFLTYFQNEAQLEKSRLLSDRFSAERPKGSFSTLEIQRTEQGDSAMYLCASSLAVALGELFFGEGSRLTVL.

The chain recombines TRBV5-5 with TRBJ2-7, with 7 nucleotides matching TRBD1. The CDR3 covers 15 residues. CDR1 is SGHKS, CDR2 YYEKEE, per germline (reference sequence). V lost 2 bases to trimming and J lost 0 bases; unmatched junction nucleotides: 5. The CDR3 coding sequence is TGTGCCAGCAGCTTACACAGGGGCTCCTCCTACGAGCAGTACTTC. The encoded protein is CASSLHRGSSYEQYF.

This clonotype was seen many times. The V call is TRBV7-2, the J call TRBJ1-1; weak D call: TRBD1 (5 bases). Trimming removed 5 bases at V and 8 bases at J, with 18 bases between. From germline, CDR1 is SGHTA and CDR2 FQGNSA. The CDR3 consists of 14 residues. The CDR3 is CASSQVQGGVEAFF. The DNA for the CDR3 is TGTGCCAGCAGCCAAGTTCAGGGTGGGGTCGAAGCTTTCTTT.

The V gene is TRBV28, the J gene TRBJ2-7, with 8 bases identical to TRBD1. The germline gives CDR1 MDHEN, CDR2 SYDVKM. The CDR3 is 14 amino acids. The V and J ends lost 4 bases and 5 bases, in that order; junction bases with no gene match: 7. The CDR3 loop is CASSSRQGNHEQYF. In DNA, the CDR3 is TGTGCCAGCAGTTCCCGACAGGGGAACCACGAGCAGTACTTC.

In this sample, this clonotype turned up many times. The chain carries TRBV7-2 and TRBJ2-3; D may be TRBD2 (6 bases). Trimming took off 6 bases at V and 2 bases at J, with 15 bases between the two ends. Germline V lookup: CDR1 SGHTA, CDR2 FQGNSA. This CDR3 is built from 15 residues. This CDR3 reads CASSPSGLNTDTQYF. The CDR3 coding sequence is TGTGCCAGCAGTCCCAGCGGGCTCAACACAGATACGCAGTATTTT.